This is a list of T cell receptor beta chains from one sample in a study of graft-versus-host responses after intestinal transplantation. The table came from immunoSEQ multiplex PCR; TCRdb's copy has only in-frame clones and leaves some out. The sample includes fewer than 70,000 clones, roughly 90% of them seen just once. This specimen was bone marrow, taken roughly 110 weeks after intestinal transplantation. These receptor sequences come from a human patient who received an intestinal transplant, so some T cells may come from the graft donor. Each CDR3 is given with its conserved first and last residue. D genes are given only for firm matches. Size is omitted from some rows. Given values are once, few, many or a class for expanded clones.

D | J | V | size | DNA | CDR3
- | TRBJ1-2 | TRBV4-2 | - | TGTGCCAGCAGCCAAGATTGGCTTAAGGAGAACTATGGCTACACCTTC | CASSQDWLKENYGYTF
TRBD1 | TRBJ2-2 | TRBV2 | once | TGTGCCAGCGAGGAGACACAGGGGACCCCGAACACCGGGGAGCTGTTTTTT | CASEETQGTPNTGELFF
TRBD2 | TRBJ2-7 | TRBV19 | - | TGTGCCAGTAGTAAAGCGGGGGCGAGCTCCTACGAGCAGTACTTC | CASSKAGASSYEQYF
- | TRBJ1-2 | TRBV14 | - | TGTGCCAGCAGCATGACAGCTAACTATGGCTACACCTTC | CASSMTANYGYTF
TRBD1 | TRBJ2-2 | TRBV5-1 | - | TGCGCCAGCAGCTTGGTGCGTGCGGGACAGGGGAGCACCGGGGAGCTGTTTTTT | CASSLVRAGQGSTGELFF
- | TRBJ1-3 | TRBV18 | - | TGTGCCAGCTCACCACCGGGGGGGATCTCTGGAAACACCATATATTTT | CASSPPGGISGNTIYF
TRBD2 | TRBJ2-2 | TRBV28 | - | TGTGCCAGCAGTTCACGCCGGACTAGGAGGACCGGGGAGCTGTTTTTT | CASSSRRTRRTGELFF
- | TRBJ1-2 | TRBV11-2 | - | TGTGCCAGCAGCTTAGGGGACTATGGCTACACCTTC | CASSLGDYGYTF
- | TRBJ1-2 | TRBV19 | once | TGTGCCAGTAGTATTGGAGGTGATGGCTACACCTTC | CASSIGGDGYTF
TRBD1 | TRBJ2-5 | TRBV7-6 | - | TGTGCCAGCAGCTACCGACAGGGTGAGACCCAGTACTTC | CASSYRQGETQYF
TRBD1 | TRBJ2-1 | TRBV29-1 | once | TGCAGCGTTGGACAGGGAAGGGATGAGCAGTTCTTC | CSVGQGRDEQFF
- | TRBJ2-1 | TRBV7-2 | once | TGTGCCAGCAGCTCCCCCACGGGAGCCTACAATGAGCAGTTCTTC | CASSSPTGAYNEQFF
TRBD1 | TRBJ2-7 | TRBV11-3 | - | TGTGCCAGCAGCCCGGGGACAGGGAGTTCCTACGAGCAGTACTTC | CASSPGTGSSYEQYF
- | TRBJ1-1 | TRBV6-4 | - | TGTGCCAGCAGTGAGTCTATATTGACTGAAGCTTTCTTT | CASSESILTEAFF
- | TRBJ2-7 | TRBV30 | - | TGTGCCTGGAGTGTAGGTGGGAACGGCTACGAGCAGTACTTC | CAWSVGGNGYEQYF
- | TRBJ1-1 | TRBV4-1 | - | TGCGCCAGCAGCCACTTGACAGCTCCCATCAGGAACACTGAAGCTTTCTTT | CASSHLTAPIRNTEAFF
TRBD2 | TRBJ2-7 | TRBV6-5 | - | TGTGCCAGCAGGTCTAGCGGGGGGGTCTACGAGCAGTACTTC | CASRSSGGVYEQYF
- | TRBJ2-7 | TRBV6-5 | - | TGTGCCAGCAGCTTGTCCACTTCGGGGAGCTACGAGCAGTACTTC | CASSLSTSGSYEQYF
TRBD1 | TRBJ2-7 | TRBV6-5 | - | TGTGCCAGCAGTCCTCATGGACAGGGAGCTTACGAGCAGTACTTC | CASSPHGQGAYEQYF
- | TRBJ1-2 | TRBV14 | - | TGTGCCAGCAGCCATCGATCCAGGTGGTGGCTAGGCTACACCTTC | CASSHRSRWWLGYTF
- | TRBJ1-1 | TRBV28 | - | TGTGCCGGAAGCAATCCGGGGGGGACTGAAGCTTTCTTT | CAGSNPGGTEAFF
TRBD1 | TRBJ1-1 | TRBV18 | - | TGTGCCAGCTCACCCGGGACAGGGTGGGATTCGGAAGCTTTCTTT | CASSPGTGWDSEAFF
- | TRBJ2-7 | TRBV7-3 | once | TGTGCCAGCAGCTTAGACGGACAATCAACCTACGAGCAGTACTTC | CASSLDGQSTYEQYF
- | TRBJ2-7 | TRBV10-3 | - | TGTGCCATCAGTAGCTCCTACGAGCAGTACTTC | CAISSSYEQYF
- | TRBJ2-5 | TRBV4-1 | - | TGCGCCAGCAGCCGCGGGACCGGCGGGGAGACCCAGTACTTC | CASSRGTGGETQYF
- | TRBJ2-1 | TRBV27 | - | TGTGCCAGCAGTTTAGTAGAGGGTTACAATGAGCAGTTCTTC | CASSLVEGYNEQFF
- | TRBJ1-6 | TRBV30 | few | TGTGCCTGGAGGGACACAAGTAATTCACCCCTCCACTTT | CAWRDTSNSPLHF
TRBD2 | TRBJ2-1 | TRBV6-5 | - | TGTGCCAGCAGTTACTTCAGCGGGGGCTACAATGAGCAGTTCTTC | CASSYFSGGYNEQFF
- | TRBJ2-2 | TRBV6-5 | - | TGTGCCAGCAGTTGGGGAAACACCGGGGAGCTGTTTTTT | CASSWGNTGELFF
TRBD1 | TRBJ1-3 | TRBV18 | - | TGTGCCAGCTCACCACAGACAGGGGCTTCTGGAAACACCATATATTTT | CASSPQTGASGNTIYF
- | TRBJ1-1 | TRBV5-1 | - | TGCGCCAGCAGCTTGGCCTTAGGGTTGAACACTGAAGCTTTCTTT | CASSLALGLNTEAFF
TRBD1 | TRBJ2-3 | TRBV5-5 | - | TGTGCCAGCAGCAAAGGACAGGGAACAGATACGCAGTATTTT | CASSKGQGTDTQYF
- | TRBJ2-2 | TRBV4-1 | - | TGCGCCAGCAGCCAAGATCGAGGGGACACCGGGGAGCTGTTTTTT | CASSQDRGDTGELFF
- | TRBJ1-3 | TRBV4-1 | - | TGCGCCAGCAGTCGCCCAGGGGCTGGAAACACCATATATTTT | CASSRPGAGNTIYF
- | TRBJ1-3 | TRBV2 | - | TGTGCCAGCAACCGGGAGGGCAGGCTTGGAAACACCATATATTTT | CASNREGRLGNTIYF
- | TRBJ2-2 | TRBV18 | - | TGTGCCAGCTCACCCCTCGCTCAGGGAAACACCGGGGAGCTGTTTTTT | CASSPLAQGNTGELFF
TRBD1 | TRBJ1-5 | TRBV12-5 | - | TGTGCTAGTGGTGGGGGACAGGGTCGCAATCAGCCCCAGCATTTT | CASGGGQGRNQPQHF
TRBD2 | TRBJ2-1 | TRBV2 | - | TGTGCCAGCAGTGAAGGGGGGGGTATCAGCTCCTACAATGAGCAGTTCTTC | CASSEGGGISSYNEQFF
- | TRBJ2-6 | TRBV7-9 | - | TGTGCCAGCAGCTTAGTCAGCTCTGGGGCCAACGTCCTGACTTTC | CASSLVSSGANVLTF
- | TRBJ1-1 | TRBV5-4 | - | TGTGCCAGCAGCTTGGATCTTCATATAGCTGAAGCTTTCTTT | CASSLDLHIAEAFF
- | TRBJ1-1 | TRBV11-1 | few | TGTGCCAGCAGCTTAAACAGCGAGCTTGAAGCTTTCTTT | CASSLNSELEAFF
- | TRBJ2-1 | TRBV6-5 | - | TGTGCCAGCAGTTACCCCGGTGGGGATGAGCAGTTCTTC | CASSYPGGDEQFF
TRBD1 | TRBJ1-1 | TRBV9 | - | TGTGCCAGCAGCGTAGTGGGACAGTCCACTGAAGCTTTCTTT | CASSVVGQSTEAFF
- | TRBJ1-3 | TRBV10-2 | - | TGCGCCAGCAGCGATACAGGGGGAAACACCATATATTTT | CASSDTGGNTIYF
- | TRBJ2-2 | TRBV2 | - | TGTGCCAGCAGTGGGCAACGGATCGTCACCGGGGAGCTGTTTTTT | CASSGQRIVTGELFF
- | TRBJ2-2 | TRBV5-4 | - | TGTGCCAGCAGCGCGGGACAAAGAAACACCGGGGAGCTGTTTTTT | CASSAGQRNTGELFF
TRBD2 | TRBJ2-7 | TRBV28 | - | TGTGCCAGCGCACTAGCGGGGACCTACGAGCAGTACTTC | CASALAGTYEQYF
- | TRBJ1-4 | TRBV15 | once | TGTGCCACCAGCAGTATCGGTGTGGAACTGTTTTTT | CATSSIGVELFF
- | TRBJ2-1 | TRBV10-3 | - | TGTGCCATCAGTGGGGGGGCGGGAGAGCAGTTCTTC | CAISGGAGEQFF
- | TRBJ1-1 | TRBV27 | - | TGTGCCAGCAGTTTAGTCCCCGTGGGGAACACTGAAGCTTTCTTT | CASSLVPVGNTEAFF
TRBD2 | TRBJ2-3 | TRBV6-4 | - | TGTGCCAGCAGTATCGAGCGGGGGGGATCAGATACGCAGTATTTT | CASSIERGGSDTQYF
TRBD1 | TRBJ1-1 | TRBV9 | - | TGTGCCAGCAGCGGACAGGGTCCTGAAGCTTTCTTT | CASSGQGPEAFF
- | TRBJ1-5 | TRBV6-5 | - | TGTGCCAGCAGTCCGGGAGCCTATCAGCCCCAGCATTTT | CASSPGAYQPQHF
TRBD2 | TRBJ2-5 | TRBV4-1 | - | TGCGCCAGCAAACGAGAACCCGCTGGCCGGGCTAGCGGCCGGGCAGAGACCCAGTACTTC | CASKREPAGRASGRAETQYF
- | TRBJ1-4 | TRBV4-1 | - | TGCGCCAGCAACAGTCCGCGAGGGAATGAAAAACTGTTTTTT | CASNSPRGNEKLFF
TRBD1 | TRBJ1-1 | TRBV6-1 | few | TGTGCCAGCAGTGCGGGACAGGGGAGCACTGAAGCTTTCTTT | CASSAGQGSTEAFF
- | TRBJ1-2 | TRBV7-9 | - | TGTGCCAGCAGCCCCAGCCAGATCTATGGCTACACCTTC | CASSPSQIYGYTF
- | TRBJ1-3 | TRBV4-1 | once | TGCGCCAGCAGCTCCCAAACAGGGCCTCGAAACACCATATATTTT | CASSSQTGPRNTIYF